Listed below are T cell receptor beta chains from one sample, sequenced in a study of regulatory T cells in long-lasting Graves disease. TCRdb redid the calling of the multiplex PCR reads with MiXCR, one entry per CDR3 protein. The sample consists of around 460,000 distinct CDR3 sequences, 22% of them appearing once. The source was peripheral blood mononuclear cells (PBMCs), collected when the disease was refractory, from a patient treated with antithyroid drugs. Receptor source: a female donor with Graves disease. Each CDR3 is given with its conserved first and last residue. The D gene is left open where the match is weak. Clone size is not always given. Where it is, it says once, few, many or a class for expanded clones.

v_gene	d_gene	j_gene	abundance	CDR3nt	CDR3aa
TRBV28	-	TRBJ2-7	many	TGTGCCAGCAGTTTATACGGACATGCATTGAGGTACGAGCAGTACTTC	CASSLYGHALRYEQYF
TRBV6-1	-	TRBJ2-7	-	TGTGCCAGCAGTGGGCCGACAACCTCCTACGAGCAGTACTTC	CASSGPTTSYEQYF
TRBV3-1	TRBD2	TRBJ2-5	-	TGTGCCAGCAGCCAAGAGTGGGACTACCAAGGGCAAGAGACCCAGTACTTC	CASSQEWDYQGQETQYF
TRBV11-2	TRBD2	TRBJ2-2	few	TGTGCCAGCAGCTACGCGACTAGCGGGGACACCGGGGAGCTGTTTTTT	CASSYATSGDTGELFF
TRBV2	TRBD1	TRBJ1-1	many	TGTGCCAGCAGTGTGTCAGGACAGGGTGGTACTGAAGCTTTCTTT	CASSVSGQGGTEAFF
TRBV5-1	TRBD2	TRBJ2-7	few	TGCGCCAGCAGCTTTAGCGGGGTCAGCTCCTACGAGCAGTACTTC	CASSFSGVSSYEQYF
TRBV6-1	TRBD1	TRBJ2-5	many	TGTGCCAGCAGGACAGGGGGCGGGTTGGTGACCCAGTACTTC	CASRTGGGLVTQYF
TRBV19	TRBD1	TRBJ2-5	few	TGTGCCAGTAGAACGGACAGGGGCCAAGAGACCCAGTACTTC	CASRTDRGQETQYF
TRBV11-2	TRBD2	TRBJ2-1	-	TGTGCCAGCAGTCGTAGCCCGGGACTAGCGGGAGAAGGTTACAATGAGCAGTTCTTC	CASSRSPGLAGEGYNEQFF
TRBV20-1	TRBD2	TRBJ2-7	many	TGCAGTGCTCAGGATACTAGCGGGAGTTACGAGCAGTACTTC	CSAQDTSGSYEQYF
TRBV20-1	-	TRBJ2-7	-	TGCAGTGCCCGGGTGGTAGGCTCCTACGAGCAGTACTTC	CSARVVGSYEQYF
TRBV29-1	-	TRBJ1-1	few	TGCAGCGTTGAAAGGGGAATCGCTGAAGCTTTCTTT	CSVERGIAEAFF
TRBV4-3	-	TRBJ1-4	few	TGCGCCAGCAGCCAGATCGGAGGGGGGTCTAATGAAAAACTGTTTTTT	CASSQIGGGSNEKLFF
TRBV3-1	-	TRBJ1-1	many	TGTGCCAGCAGCCCCCTGAACAAGGCTTATGGGGCTTTCTTT	CASSPLNKAYGAFF
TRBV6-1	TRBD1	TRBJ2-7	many	TGTGCCAGCAGGCGACAGGGCAGCTACGAGCAGTACTTC	CASRRQGSYEQYF
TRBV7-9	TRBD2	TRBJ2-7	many	TGTGCCAGCAGCTCCAGGACTAGCGTCAACTACGAGCAGTACTTC	CASSSRTSVNYEQYF
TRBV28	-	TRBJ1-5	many	TGTGCCAGCAGTCGGCCCGTCCGGGTTCAGCCCCAGCATTTT	CASSRPVRVQPQHF
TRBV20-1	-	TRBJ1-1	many	TGCAGTGCTAGAAGAGGGGAGGGGAACACTGAAGCTTTCTTT	CSARRGEGNTEAFF
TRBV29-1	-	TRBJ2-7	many	TGCAGCGTTGTAGGACAGTCCGCGGCCTACGAGCAGTACTTC	CSVVGQSAAYEQYF
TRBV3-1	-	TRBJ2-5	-	TGTGCCAGCAGCCAAGATCCTAGGGTGAAGACCCAGTACTTC	CASSQDPRVKTQYF
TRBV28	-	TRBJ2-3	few	TGTGCCAGCAGTCCCACGGGAGTCACAGATACGCAGTATTTT	CASSPTGVTDTQYF
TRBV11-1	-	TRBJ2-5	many	TGTGCCAGCAGCTTTTCACAGGGAAAAAAGGAGACCCAGTACTTC	CASSFSQGKKETQYF
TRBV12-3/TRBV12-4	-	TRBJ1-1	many	TGTGCCAGCAGGCAACGACAGGTCCCCACTGAAGCTTTCTTT	CASRQRQVPTEAFF
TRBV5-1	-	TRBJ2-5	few	TGCGCCAGCAGCTTGGAAGTAGGGTTAGAGACCCAGTACTTC	CASSLEVGLETQYF
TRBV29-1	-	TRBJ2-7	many	TGCAGCGCTCGCGACAGGACCACCTACGAGCAGTACTTC	CSARDRTTYEQYF
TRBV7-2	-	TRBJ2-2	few	TGTGCCAGCAGCTTAAAATACACCGGGGAGCTGTTTTTT	CASSLKYTGELFF
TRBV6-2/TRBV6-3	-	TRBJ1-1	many	TGTGCCAGCAGTTGGAACACTGAAGCTTTCTTT	CASSWNTEAFF
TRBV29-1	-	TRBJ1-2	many	TGCAGCGTTGAGAGGCAGGGAGGAGGCTACACCTTC	CSVERQGGGYTF
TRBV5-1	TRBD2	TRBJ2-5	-	TGCGCCAGCAGCGTCGCACTAGCGGGCTTTCAAGAGACCCAGTACTTC	CASSVALAGFQETQYF
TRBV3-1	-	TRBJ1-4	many	TGTGCCAGCAGCCAAGAAGTGCAGGGTATGGACCAACTGTTTTTT	CASSQEVQGMDQLFF
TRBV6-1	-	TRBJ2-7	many	TGTGCCAGCGGTACTGGAGGCGAGCAGTACTTC	CASGTGGEQYF
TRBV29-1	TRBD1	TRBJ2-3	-	TGCAGCGTAAGGACAGGGCCAGATACGCAGTATTTT	CSVRTGPDTQYF